This TCR beta chain comes out of a study of OX40 agonist ivuxolimab in advanced cancers. A remark on this clone: What it binds is not known.

Libraries were prepared by immunoSEQ multiplex PCR; TCRdb keeps only in-frame clonotypes and omits some of them. Of 100,000 to 150,000 clones in the sample, 93% were seen once. The study's findings and limits: At 0.1 to 3.0 mg/kg, clonal expansion of CD4+ and CD8+ blood T cells had occurred by week 6.

The junction had 8 bases not matched to a gene; V was cut back by 5 bases and J by 0 bases. Germline CDR1 is LNHDA and CDR2 is SQIVND (reference sequence). The CDR3 is made up of 17 amino acids. The chain combines TRBV19 with TRBJ1-3; TRBD1 aligns across 9 bases. The TCR sequence derives from an adult with an advanced solid tumor such as melanoma, head and neck, liver or kidney cancer. This sample comprised CD4+ or CD8+ T cells sorted from blood, obtained in a trial of the OX40 agonist ivuxolimab. The CDR3 region is CASSPIDRGSSGNTIYF. In nucleotides, the CDR3 is TGTGCCAGTAGTCCAATTGACAGGGGGTCCTCTGGAAACACCATATATTTT.